One sample yielded the 4 T cell receptor beta chains listed below, sequenced in a study of blood T cell repertoires in COVID-19. The table came from immunoSEQ multiplex PCR; TCRdb's copy has only in-frame clones and leaves some out. This repertoire shows fewer than 350,000 clones, around 90% found once; its top ten account for 9.4%. Input material: peripheral blood. Receptors originate from a man aged 18 to 35 with active or convalescent COVID-19.

V is TRBV7-9 and J is TRBJ1-1; 7 bases line up with TRBD1. This CDR3 contains 15 residues. V shed 8 bases and J 5 bases; nucleotides not matched to a gene: 14. Germline V lookup: CDR1 SEHNR, CDR2 FQNEAQ (reference sequence). CDR3 residues: CASLGPEGAGTEAFF. The DNA of the CDR3 is TGTGCCAGCCTAGGACCGGAGGGGGCTGGGACTGAAGCTTTCTTT.

V usage is TRBV13 and J usage is TRBJ2-7; TRBD1 aligns across 7 bases. Germline CDR1 and CDR2: PRHDT and FYEKMQ (reference sequence). Losses at the gene ends were 4 bases for V and 6 bases for J; bases not matched to a gene: 9. This CDR3 has 14 residues. The DNA of the CDR3 is TGTGCCAGCAGCTCCAGGGAACAGGGGAGCGAGCAGTACTTC. The encoded protein is CASSSREQGSEQYF.

The CDR3 nucleotides are TGCGCCAGCGCAGGACAGGGGAGCTCCTACAATGAGCAGTTCTTC. This translates into CASAGQGSSYNEQFF. V gene TRBV5-1 combines with J gene TRBJ2-1; 9 bases fit TRBD1. Germline values: CDR1 SGHRS, CDR2 YFSETQ. The CDR3 extends over 15 amino acids. V lost 7 bases, J lost 0 bases, and 5 bases stayed unmatched.

This clone has a handful of counts. V usage is TRBV3-1 (or the pseudogene TRBV3-2) and J usage is TRBJ1-6; 7 bases fit TRBD1. This CDR3 contains 15 residues. The trim removed 4 bases at V and 5 bases at J, leaving 5 bases unmatched. Per germline, CDR1 LGHDT and CDR2 YNNKEL (reference sequence). CDR3 bases: TGTGCCAGCAGCCCAGGGGGAATCGATAATTCACCCCTCCACTTT. Its protein product is CASSPGGIDNSPLHF.